This T cell receptor beta chain was obtained from a study of blood T cell repertoires in COVID-19. Study-level information: Acute-phase and convalescent COVID-19 samples originated in the United States, Italy and Spain. T cells, B-cell-depleted T cells, or PBMCs supplied cDNA or gDNA.

Germline-derived CDR1 and CDR2 are MRHNA and SNTAGT. V lost 0 bases to trimming and J lost 2 bases; unmatched junction nucleotides: 0. The CDR3 extends over 17 amino acids. Followed longitudinally, the Seattle patients had been enrolled during active infection. In the authors' methods: Estimation of nucleated cell counts was performed using reference gene primer amplification. Measured with immunoSEQ multiplex PCR; TCRdb has only the in-frame clones, and not every one. V, J and clone size derive from that table, while D and trimming were established from the DNA sequence. The profile shows 60,000 to 90,000 clones, 70% to 90% of them singletons.

Specimen: peripheral blood. This sequence was found in a man in his sixties with COVID-19, enrolled during active disease. The chain has TRBV6-4 and TRBJ2-1; the match to TRBD2 covers 14 bases. The CDR3 region is CASSDSGLAGAYNEQFF. The CDR3 DNA is TGTGCCAGCAGTGACTCGGGACTAGCGGGGGCCTACAATGAGCAGTTCTTC.